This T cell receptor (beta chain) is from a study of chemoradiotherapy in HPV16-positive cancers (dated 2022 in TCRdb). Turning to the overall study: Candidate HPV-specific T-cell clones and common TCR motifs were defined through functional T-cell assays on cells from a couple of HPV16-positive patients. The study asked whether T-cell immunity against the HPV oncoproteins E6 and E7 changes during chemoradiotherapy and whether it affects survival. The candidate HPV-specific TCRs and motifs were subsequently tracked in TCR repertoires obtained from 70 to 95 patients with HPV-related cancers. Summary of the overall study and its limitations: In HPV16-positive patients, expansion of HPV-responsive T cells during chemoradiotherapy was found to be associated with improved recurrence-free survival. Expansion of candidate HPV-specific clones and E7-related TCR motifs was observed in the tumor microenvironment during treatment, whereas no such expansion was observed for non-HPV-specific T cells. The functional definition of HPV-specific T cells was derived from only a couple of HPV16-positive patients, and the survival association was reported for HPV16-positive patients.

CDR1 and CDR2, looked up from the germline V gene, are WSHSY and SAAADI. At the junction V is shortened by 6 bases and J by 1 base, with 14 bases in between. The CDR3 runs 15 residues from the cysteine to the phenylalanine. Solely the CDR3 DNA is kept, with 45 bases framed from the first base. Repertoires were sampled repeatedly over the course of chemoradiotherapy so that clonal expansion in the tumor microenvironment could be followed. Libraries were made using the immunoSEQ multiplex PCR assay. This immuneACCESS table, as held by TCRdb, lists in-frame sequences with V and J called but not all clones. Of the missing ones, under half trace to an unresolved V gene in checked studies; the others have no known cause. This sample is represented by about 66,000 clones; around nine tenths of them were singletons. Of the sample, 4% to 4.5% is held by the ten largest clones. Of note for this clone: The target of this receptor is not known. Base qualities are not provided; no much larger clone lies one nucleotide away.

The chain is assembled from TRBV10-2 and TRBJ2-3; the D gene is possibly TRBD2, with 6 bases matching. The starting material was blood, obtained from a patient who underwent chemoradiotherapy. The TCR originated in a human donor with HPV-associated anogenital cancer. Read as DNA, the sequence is TGCGCCAGCAGCAGGACTAACCCCCGCACAGATACGCAGTATTTT. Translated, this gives CASSRTNPRTDTQYF.